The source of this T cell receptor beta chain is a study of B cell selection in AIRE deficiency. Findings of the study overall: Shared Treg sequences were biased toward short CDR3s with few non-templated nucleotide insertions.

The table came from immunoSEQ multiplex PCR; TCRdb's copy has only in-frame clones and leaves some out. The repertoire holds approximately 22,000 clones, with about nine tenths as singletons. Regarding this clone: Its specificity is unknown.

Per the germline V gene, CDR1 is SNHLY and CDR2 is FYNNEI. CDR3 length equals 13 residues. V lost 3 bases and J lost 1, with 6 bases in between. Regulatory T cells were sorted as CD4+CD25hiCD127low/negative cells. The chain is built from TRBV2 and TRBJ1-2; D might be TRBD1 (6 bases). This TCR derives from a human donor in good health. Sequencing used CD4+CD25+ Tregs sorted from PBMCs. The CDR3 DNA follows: TGTGCCAGCAGTGACAGGGGTAACTATGGCTACACCTTC. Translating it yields CASSDRGNYGYTF.